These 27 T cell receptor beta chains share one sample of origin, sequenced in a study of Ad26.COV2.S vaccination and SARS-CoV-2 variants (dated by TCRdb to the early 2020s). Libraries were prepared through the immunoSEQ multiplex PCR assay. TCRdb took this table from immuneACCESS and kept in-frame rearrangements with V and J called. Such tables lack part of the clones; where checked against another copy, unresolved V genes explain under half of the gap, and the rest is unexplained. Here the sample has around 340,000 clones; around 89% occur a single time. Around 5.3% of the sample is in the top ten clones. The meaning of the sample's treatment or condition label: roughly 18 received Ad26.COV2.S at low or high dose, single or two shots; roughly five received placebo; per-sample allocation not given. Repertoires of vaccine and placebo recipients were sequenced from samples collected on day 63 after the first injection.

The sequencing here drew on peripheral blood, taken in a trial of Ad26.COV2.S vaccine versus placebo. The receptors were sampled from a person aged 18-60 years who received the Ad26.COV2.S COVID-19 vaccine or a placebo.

The CDR3 nucleotides are TGCGCCAGCAGCTTATCGGGACAGGGGAACACTGAAGCTTTCTTT. It encodes CASSLSGQGNTEAFF. This chain uses TRBV5-1 with TRBJ1-1; 9 positions match TRBD1. The V gene end was trimmed by 2 bases and the J gene end by 1 base; junction bases not matched to a gene: 3. The CDR3 extends over 15 amino acids. Germline V gene data show CDR1 as SGHRS and CDR2 as YFSETQ.

The CDR3, as DNA: TGTGCCAGCTCACCCCAGGGCGGTGAGCAGTTCTTC. As protein: CASSPQGGEQFF. The V call is TRBV18, the J call TRBJ2-1; possibly TRBD1 for D (5 bases). The CDR3 spans 12 residues. Germline CDR1 KGHSH, CDR2 LQKENI. Trimming cost V 3 bases and J 9 bases, with 9 bases left between them.

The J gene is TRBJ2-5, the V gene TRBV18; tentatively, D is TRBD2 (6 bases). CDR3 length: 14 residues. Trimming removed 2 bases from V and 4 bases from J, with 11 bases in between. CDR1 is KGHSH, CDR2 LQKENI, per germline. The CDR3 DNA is TGTGCCAGCTCACCAGCGGAGGGCGGAGAGACCCAGTACTTC. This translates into CASSPAEGGETQYF.

This CDR3 reads CASRTGQGATEAFF. In nucleotides, the CDR3 is TGTGCCAGCAGAACCGGACAGGGGGCCACTGAAGCTTTCTTT. V gene TRBV6-5 combines with J gene TRBJ1-1; TRBD1 matches at 11 bases. J was trimmed by 4 bases and V by 6 bases; bases with no gene match: 4. CDR1 MNHEY and CDR2 SVGAGI come from the germline V gene. This CDR3 is 14 amino acids long.

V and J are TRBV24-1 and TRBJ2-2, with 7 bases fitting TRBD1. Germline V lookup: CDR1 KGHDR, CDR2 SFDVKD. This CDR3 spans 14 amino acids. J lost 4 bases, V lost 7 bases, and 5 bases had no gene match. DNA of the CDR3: TGTGCCACCAGGGGGACAGATCCCACCGGGGAGCTGTTTTTT. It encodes CATRGTDPTGELFF.

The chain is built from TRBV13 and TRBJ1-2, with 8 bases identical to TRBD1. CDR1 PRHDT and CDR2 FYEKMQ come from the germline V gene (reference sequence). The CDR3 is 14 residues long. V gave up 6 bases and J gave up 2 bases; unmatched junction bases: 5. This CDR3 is CASRPTGVNYGYTF. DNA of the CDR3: TGTGCCAGCAGACCGACAGGGGTGAACTATGGCTACACCTTC.

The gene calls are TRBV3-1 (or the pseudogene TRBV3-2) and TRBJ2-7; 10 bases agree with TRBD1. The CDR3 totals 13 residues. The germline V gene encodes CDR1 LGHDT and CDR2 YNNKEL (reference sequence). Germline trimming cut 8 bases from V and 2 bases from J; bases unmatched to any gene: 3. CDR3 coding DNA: TGTGCCAGCGAAGGACAGGGGGCCTACGAGCAGTACTTC. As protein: CASEGQGAYEQYF.

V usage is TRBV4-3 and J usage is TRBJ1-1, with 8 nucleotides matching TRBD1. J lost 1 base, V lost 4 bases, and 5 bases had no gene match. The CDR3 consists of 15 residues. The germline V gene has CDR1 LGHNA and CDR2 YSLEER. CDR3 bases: TGCGCCAGCAGCCTAAGGACAGGGTCGAACACTGAAGCTTTCTTT. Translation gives CASSLRTGSNTEAFF.

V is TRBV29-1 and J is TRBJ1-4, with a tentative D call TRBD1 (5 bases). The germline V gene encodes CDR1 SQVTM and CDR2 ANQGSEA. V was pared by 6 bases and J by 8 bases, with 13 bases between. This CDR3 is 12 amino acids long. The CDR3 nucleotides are TGCAGCGTCAGGGACCTGAGGGAAAAACTGTTTTTT. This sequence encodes CSVRDLREKLFF.

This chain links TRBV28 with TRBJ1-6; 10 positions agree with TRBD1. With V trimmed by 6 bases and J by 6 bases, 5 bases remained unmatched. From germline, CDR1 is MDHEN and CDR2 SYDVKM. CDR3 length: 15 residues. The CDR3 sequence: CASRADRGVNSPLHF. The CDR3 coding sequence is TGTGCCAGCAGGGCGGACAGGGGGGTTAATTCACCCCTCCACTTT.

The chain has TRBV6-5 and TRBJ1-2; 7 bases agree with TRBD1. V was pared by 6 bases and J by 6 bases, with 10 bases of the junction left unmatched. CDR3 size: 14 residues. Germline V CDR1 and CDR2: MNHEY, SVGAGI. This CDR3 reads CASREGAPRDGYTF. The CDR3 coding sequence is TGTGCCAGCAGGGAGGGGGCGCCTCGGGATGGCTACACCTTC.

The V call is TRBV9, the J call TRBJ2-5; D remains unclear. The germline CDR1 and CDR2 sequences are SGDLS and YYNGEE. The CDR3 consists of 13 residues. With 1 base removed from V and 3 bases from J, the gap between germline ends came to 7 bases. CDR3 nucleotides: TGTGCCAGCAGCGTAACGGCGGAAGAGACCCAGTACTTC. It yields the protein CASSVTAEETQYF.

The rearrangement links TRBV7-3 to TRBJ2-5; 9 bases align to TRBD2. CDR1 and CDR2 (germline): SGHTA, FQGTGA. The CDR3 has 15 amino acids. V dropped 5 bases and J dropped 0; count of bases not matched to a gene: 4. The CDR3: CASSPGLANQETQYF. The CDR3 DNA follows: TGTGCCAGCAGCCCGGGACTAGCAAACCAAGAGACCCAGTACTTC.

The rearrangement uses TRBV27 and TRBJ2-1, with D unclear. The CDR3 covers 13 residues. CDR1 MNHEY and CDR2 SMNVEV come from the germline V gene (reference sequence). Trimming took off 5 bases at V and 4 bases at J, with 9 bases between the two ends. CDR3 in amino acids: CASSLDDYNEQFF. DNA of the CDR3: TGTGCCAGCAGTCTAGACGATTACAATGAGCAGTTCTTC.

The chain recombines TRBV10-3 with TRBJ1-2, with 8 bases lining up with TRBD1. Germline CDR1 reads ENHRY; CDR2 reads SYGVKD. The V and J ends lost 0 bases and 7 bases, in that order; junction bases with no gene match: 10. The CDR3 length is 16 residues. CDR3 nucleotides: TGTGCCATCAGTGAGTCGTGGCAGGGGGCGTTCGGTGGCTACACCTTC. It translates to CAISESWQGAFGGYTF.

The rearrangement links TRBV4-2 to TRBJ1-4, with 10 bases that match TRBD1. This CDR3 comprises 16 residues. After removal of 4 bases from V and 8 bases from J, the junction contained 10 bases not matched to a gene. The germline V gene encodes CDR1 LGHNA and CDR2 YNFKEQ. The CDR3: CASSLRPGTGVEKLFF. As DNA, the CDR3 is TGTGCCAGCAGCCTGCGGCCCGGGACAGGGGTCGAAAAACTGTTTTTT.

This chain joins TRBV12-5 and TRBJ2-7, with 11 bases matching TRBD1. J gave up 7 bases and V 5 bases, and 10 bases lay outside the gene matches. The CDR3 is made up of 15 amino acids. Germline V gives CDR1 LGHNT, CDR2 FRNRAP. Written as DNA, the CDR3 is TGTGCTAGTGGTATAGGGACAGGGGGTCTAGAGGAGCAGTACTTC. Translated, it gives CASGIGTGGLEEQYF.

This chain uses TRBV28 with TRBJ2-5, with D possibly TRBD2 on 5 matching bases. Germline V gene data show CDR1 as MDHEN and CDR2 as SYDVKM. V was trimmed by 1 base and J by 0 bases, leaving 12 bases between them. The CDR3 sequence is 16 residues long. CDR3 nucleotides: TGTGCCAGCAGTTTATACGGTCTAGCCGACCAAGAGACCCAGTACTTC. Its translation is CASSLYGLADQETQYF. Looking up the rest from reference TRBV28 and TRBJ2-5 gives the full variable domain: DVKVTQSSRYLVKRTGEKVFLECVQDMDHENMFWYRQDPGLGLRLIYFSYDVKMKEKGDIPEGYSVSREKKERFSLILESASTNQTSMYLCASSLYGLADQETQYFGPGTRLLVL.

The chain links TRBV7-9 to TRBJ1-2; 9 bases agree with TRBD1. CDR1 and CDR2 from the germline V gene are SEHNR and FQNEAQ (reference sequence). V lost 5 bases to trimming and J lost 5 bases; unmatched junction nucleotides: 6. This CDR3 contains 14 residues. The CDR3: CASSTGGDGYGYTF. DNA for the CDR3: TGTGCCAGCAGCACAGGGGGCGACGGGTATGGCTACACCTTC.

CDR3: CASRLRDRGLDTQYF. CDR3 DNA: TGTGCCAGTAGACTCCGGGACAGGGGTCTAGATACGCAGTATTTT. The chain couples TRBV19 to TRBJ2-3, with 10 bases aligning to TRBD1. Germline V CDR1 and CDR2: LNHDA, SQIVND (reference sequence). This CDR3 has 15 amino acids. J gave up 5 bases and V 6 bases, and 8 bases lay outside the gene matches.

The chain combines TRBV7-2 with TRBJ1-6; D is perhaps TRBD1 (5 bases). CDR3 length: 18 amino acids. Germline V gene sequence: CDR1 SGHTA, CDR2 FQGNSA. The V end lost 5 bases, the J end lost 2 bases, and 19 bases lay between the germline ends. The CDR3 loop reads CASSPPGTQPPYNSPLHF. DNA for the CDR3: TGTGCCAGCAGCCCGCCGGGGACTCAACCTCCCTATAATTCACCCCTCCACTTT.

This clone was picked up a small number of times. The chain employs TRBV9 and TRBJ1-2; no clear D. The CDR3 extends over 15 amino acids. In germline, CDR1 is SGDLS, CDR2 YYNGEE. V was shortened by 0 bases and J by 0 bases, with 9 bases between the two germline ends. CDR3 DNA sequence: TGTGCCAGCAGCGTAGCAAGTACTGCTAACTATGGCTACACCTTC. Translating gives CASSVASTANYGYTF. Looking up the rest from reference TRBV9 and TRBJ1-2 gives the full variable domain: DSGVTQTPKHLITATGQRVTLRCSPRSGDLSVYWYQQSLDQGLQFLIQYYNGEERAKGNILERFSAQQFPDLHSELNLSSLELGDSALYFCASSVASTANYGYTFGSGTRLTVV.

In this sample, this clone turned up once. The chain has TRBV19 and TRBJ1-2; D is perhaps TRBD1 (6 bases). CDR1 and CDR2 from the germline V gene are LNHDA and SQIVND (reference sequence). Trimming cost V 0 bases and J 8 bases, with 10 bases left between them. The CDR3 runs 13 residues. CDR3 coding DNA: TGTGCCAGTAGTATAGAACGGACAGACGGCTACACCTTC. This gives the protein CASSIERTDGYTF.

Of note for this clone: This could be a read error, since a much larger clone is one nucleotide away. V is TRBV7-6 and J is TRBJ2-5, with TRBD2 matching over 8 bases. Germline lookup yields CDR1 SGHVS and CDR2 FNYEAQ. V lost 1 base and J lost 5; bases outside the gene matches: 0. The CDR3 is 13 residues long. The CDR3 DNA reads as TGTGCCAGCAGCTTAGGACTAGCGGAGACCCAGTACTTC. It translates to CASSLGLAETQYF.

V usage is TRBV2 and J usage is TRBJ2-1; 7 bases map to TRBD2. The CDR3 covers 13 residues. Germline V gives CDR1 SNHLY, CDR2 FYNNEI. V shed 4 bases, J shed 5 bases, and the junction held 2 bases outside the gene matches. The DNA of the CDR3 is TGTGCCAGCAGTGGGGGACTAAACAATGAGCAGTTCTTC. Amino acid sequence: CASSGGLNNEQFF.

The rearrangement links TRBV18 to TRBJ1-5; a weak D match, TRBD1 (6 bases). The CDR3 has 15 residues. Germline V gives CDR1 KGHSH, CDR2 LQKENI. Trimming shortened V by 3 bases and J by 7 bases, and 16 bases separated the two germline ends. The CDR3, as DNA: TGTGCCAGCTCACCGGGACGGGGGCGTGAGCAGCCCCAGCATTTT. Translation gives CASSPGRGREQPQHF.

CDR3 protein: CSASGGPRRNQPQHF. DNA for the CDR3: TGCAGTGCTAGTGGCGGCCCTAGGCGCAATCAGCCCCAGCATTTT. This chain links TRBV20-1 with TRBJ1-5; D not resolved. The V gene lost 3 bases and the J gene lost 2 bases, with 14 bases spanning the gap. This CDR3 has 15 amino acids. The V gene's germline CDR1 is DFQATT and CDR2 SNEGSKA (reference sequence).